The rows below give T cell receptor beta chains drawn from one sample of a study of shared clonotypes between healthy human individuals. Assay used: immunoSEQ multiplex PCR; TCRdb lists only in-frame clones, some missing. Altogether approximately 2.5 million clones are present, 90% to 95% being singletons, with the ten largest covering about 0.13%. The sample taken for sequencing was naive CD4+ T cells sorted from blood. The receptor set was obtained from a man aged 18-30 years in good health. The CDR3 runs from the conserved cysteine through the conserved F or W. A D gene is named only where the DNA matches it firmly. A row's size may be missing; if present it is once, few, many or a size class.

clone size,J gene,V gene,D gene,CDR3 protein,CDR3 DNA
NA,TRBJ1-1,TRBV9,NA,CASSVANGGPADTEAFF,TGTGCCAGCAGCGTAGCTAACGGGGGTCCAGCGGACACTGAAGCTTTCTTT
NA,TRBJ1-2,TRBV5-4,NA,CASSLVGQDGYTF,TGTGCCAGCAGCTTGGTGGGGCAAGATGGCTACACCTTC
NA,TRBJ2-1,TRBV30,NA,CAWTMGPYNEQFF,TGTGCCTGGACTATGGGACCCTACAATGAGCAGTTCTTC
NA,TRBJ1-1,TRBV30,TRBD1,CAWSVRQGRTEAFF,TGTGCCTGGAGTGTAAGACAGGGCAGGACTGAAGCTTTCTTT
NA,TRBJ2-5,TRBV5-6,NA,CASSWGAGETQYF,TGTGCCAGCAGCTGGGGGGCTGGAGAGACCCAGTACTTC
NA,TRBJ1-2,TRBV5-8,NA,CASSYGTVRGYTF,TGTGCCAGCAGCTACGGGACTGTCCGTGGCTACACCTTC
NA,TRBJ1-6,TRBV21-1,NA,CASSPPGFGRSPLHF,TGTGCCAGCAGCCCCCCCGGGTTTGGTCGTTCACCCCTCCACTTT
NA,TRBJ2-1,TRBV19,NA,CASSIEYRESYNEQFF,TGTGCCAGTAGTATAGAATACAGGGAGTCCTACAATGAGCAGTTCTTC
NA,TRBJ1-2,TRBV27,NA,CASSPLQGSYGYTF,TGTGCCAGCAGTCCATTGCAGGGGTCCTATGGCTACACCTTC
NA,TRBJ2-3,TRBV7-2,NA,CASSLALGGGYDTQYF,TGTGCCAGCAGCTTAGCCTTAGGGGGGGGTTATGATACGCAGTATTTT
NA,TRBJ1-3,TRBV15,TRBD1,CATSRQQGAKGNTIYF,TGTGCCACCAGCAGACAACAGGGGGCGAAGGGAAACACCATATATTTT
NA,TRBJ1-2,TRBV10-3,NA,CAISERAPTNYGYTF,TGTGCCATCAGTGAGAGGGCTCCAACTAACTATGGCTACACCTTC
NA,TRBJ2-5,TRBV30,TRBD2,CAWIRLAGGMYF,TGTGCCTGGATACGTTTAGCGGGAGGGATGTACTTC
NA,TRBJ2-2,TRBV7-9,NA,CASSLVFGELFF,TGTGCCAGCAGCTTAGTGTTCGGGGAGCTGTTTTTT
NA,TRBJ2-7,TRBV7-9,NA,CASSLAQGDYEQYF,TGTGCCAGCAGCTTAGCCCAGGGAGACTACGAGCAGTACTTC
NA,TRBJ2-1,TRBV19,TRBD2,CASKPTSGAYNEQFF,TGTGCCAGTAAACCGACTAGCGGGGCCTACAATGAGCAGTTCTTC
NA,TRBJ2-7,TRBV11-2,NA,CASSLDRLADEQYF,TGTGCCAGCAGCTTAGATCGGCTAGCAGACGAGCAGTACTTC
NA,TRBJ2-5,TRBV6-5,TRBD2,CASSYSPSGVWETQYF,TGTGCCAGCAGTTACTCCCCCAGCGGGGTGTGGGAGACCCAGTACTTC
NA,TRBJ1-3,TRBV6-5,NA,CASSRGGGNTIYF,TGTGCCAGCAGCCGCGGGGGAGGAAACACCATATATTTT
NA,TRBJ2-5,TRBV6-5,TRBD1,CASRAGTGVKTQYF,TGTGCCAGCAGAGCCGGGACAGGGGTAAAGACCCAGTACTTC
NA,TRBJ2-5,TRBV30,TRBD2,CAWGLTSGIQETQYF,TGTGCCTGGGGGTTGACCAGCGGGATTCAGGAGACCCAGTACTTC
NA,TRBJ2-7,TRBV25-1,NA,CASYGQGGYEQYF,TGTGCCAGCTACGGACAGGGAGGGTACGAGCAGTACTTC
NA,TRBJ2-5,TRBV28,NA,CASSLQGETQYF,TGTGCCAGCAGTTTACAGGGGGAGACCCAGTACTTC
once,TRBJ1-2,TRBV7-2,NA,CASSLEEGSIYGYTF,TGTGCCAGCAGCTTAGAGGAGGGGTCGATCTATGGCTACACCTTC
once,TRBJ2-7,TRBV29-1,TRBD2,CSVDLAGAYEQYF,TGCAGCGTTGATTTGGCGGGAGCCTACGAGCAGTACTTC
NA,TRBJ1-1,TRBV12-5,NA,CASGAGTTEAFF,TGTGCTAGTGGGGCAGGGACGACTGAAGCTTTCTTT
NA,TRBJ2-2,TRBV7-3,NA,CASTLASTGELFF,TGTGCCAGCACCCTAGCGAGCACCGGGGAGCTGTTTTTT
NA,TRBJ2-1,TRBV7-2,TRBD2,CASSYRTSGRGGSNEQFF,TGTGCCAGCAGCTACCGGACTAGCGGGAGAGGGGGGTCCAATGAGCAGTTCTTC
NA,TRBJ1-4,TRBV6-1,NA,CASRPTDDYEKLFF,TGTGCCAGCAGGCCGACAGATGACTATGAAAAACTGTTTTTT
NA,TRBJ2-7,TRBV28,TRBD1,CASSLWGTGGTYEQYF,TGTGCCAGCAGTTTATGGGGGACAGGGGGAACCTACGAGCAGTACTTC
NA,TRBJ1-5,TRBV30,TRBD1,CAWSFGTGGFQPQHF,TGTGCCTGGAGTTTCGGTACAGGGGGCTTTCAGCCCCAGCATTTT
NA,TRBJ1-1,TRBV10-3,NA,CAITARAAGPTSTEAFF,TGTGCCATCACGGCCCGGGCGGCCGGGCCAACCAGCACTGAAGCTTTCTTT
NA,TRBJ2-7,TRBV7-2,TRBD1,CASSEQQGARYEQYF,TGTGCCAGCAGCGAACAACAGGGGGCGAGGTACGAGCAGTACTTC
NA,TRBJ2-3,TRBV6-1,TRBD1,CASSEFMGQSTDTQYF,TGTGCCAGCAGTGAATTTATGGGACAGAGCACAGATACGCAGTATTTT
NA,TRBJ1-2,TRBV28,TRBD1,CASSPTLTGAGGYTF,TGTGCCAGCAGTCCCACCCTGACAGGGGCGGGGGGCTACACCTTC
NA,TRBJ1-2,TRBV28,TRBD1,CASSLQGAGYTF,TGTGCCAGCAGTTTACAGGGGGCTGGCTACACCTTC
NA,TRBJ2-1,TRBV5-1,TRBD2,CASSRSTGTSGGWDEQFF,TGCGCCAGCAGCCGTTCCACCGGGACTAGCGGGGGTTGGGATGAGCAGTTCTTC
NA,TRBJ2-5,TRBV10-2,NA,CASSEGGGETQYF,TGCGCCAGCAGTGAGGGGGGCGGGGAGACCCAGTACTTC
NA,TRBJ1-1,TRBV5-1,NA,CASSLVLNTEAFF,TGCGCCAGCAGCTTGGTTCTGAACACTGAAGCTTTCTTT
NA,TRBJ2-3,TRBV30,NA,CAWSAGHATDTQYF,TGTGCCTGGAGTGCGGGACACGCCACAGATACGCAGTATTTT
NA,TRBJ1-5,TRBV28,NA,CASRSSSGYGQPQHF,TGTGCCAGCAGATCAAGCAGTGGTTACGGTCAGCCCCAGCATTTT
NA,TRBJ2-3,TRBV2,NA,CASSGGITDTQYF,TGTGCCAGCAGTGGGGGGATCACAGATACGCAGTATTTT
few,TRBJ1-5,TRBV10-1,NA,CASSDRPNQPQHF,TGCGCCAGCAGTGACAGGCCCAATCAGCCCCAGCATTTT
NA,TRBJ1-1,TRBV25-1,TRBD1,CASSELGQGVGDTEAFF,TGTGCCAGCAGTGAATTGGGGCAGGGGGTCGGTGACACTGAAGCTTTCTTT
NA,TRBJ2-7,TRBV5-1,NA,CASTGAGEQYF,TGCGCCAGCACTGGTGCGGGAGAGCAGTACTTC